These T cell receptor beta chains were read from a single sample in a study of cytomegalovirus exposure and HLA in healthy donors. TCRdb's table, derived via immunoSEQ multiplex PCR, lists solely in-frame clones and lacks some. The sample records around 96,000 clones, roughly 80% being singletons. Sequencing was carried out using PBMCs. The origin of the receptors is a man aged 25 to 40 in good health and CMV-seropositive. CDR3s include the opening cysteine and the closing phenylalanine or tryptophan. The D gene is left open where the match is weak. The size of a clone is reported for some rows only, either as once, few or many, or as a class for expanded clones.

abundance: -; j_gene: TRBJ2-1; d_gene: -; v_gene: TRBV28; CDR3nt: TGTGCCAGCAGTTTGGGGGCCGGGGCCCTCTACAATGAGCAGTTCTTC; CDR3aa: CASSLGAGALYNEQFF
abundance: -; j_gene: TRBJ2-7; d_gene: TRBD1; v_gene: TRBV5-1; CDR3nt: TGCGCCAGCAATCGACAGGGGGAGGTCGAGCAGTACTTC; CDR3aa: CASNRQGEVEQYF
abundance: few; j_gene: TRBJ1-2; d_gene: -; v_gene: TRBV5-1; CDR3nt: TGCGCCAGCAGCTTTCGAGCCACTCAAGCTAACTATGGCTACACCTTC; CDR3aa: CASSFRATQANYGYTF
abundance: -; j_gene: TRBJ1-1; d_gene: -; v_gene: TRBV4-2; CDR3nt: TGTGCCAGCAGCCAAGATCCACAACAACCGTGGGGCACAGAAGCTTTCTTT; CDR3aa: CASSQDPQQPWGTEAFF
abundance: -; j_gene: TRBJ2-2; d_gene: -; v_gene: TRBV7-6; CDR3nt: TGTGCCAGCACCCGAGGTTATACCGGGGAGCTGTTTTTT; CDR3aa: CASTRGYTGELFF
abundance: -; j_gene: TRBJ2-5; d_gene: -; v_gene: TRBV2; CDR3nt: TGTGCCAGCAGGTCGGAGACCCAGTACTTC; CDR3aa: CASRSETQYF
abundance: -; j_gene: TRBJ2-1; d_gene: TRBD1; v_gene: TRBV15; CDR3nt: TGTGCCACCACCGGGACAGGGGATGGCGAGCAGTTCTTC; CDR3aa: CATTGTGDGEQFF
abundance: -; j_gene: TRBJ1-5; d_gene: -; v_gene: TRBV7-8; CDR3nt: TGTGCCAGCAGTATTGGCAGGGCGGATCAGCCCCAGCATTTT; CDR3aa: CASSIGRADQPQHF
abundance: few; j_gene: TRBJ2-7; d_gene: TRBD1; v_gene: TRBV5-1; CDR3nt: TGCGCCAGCAGCCTGACCGGACAGGGGCTCGGCGAGCAGTACTTC; CDR3aa: CASSLTGQGLGEQYF
abundance: few; j_gene: TRBJ1-1; d_gene: -; v_gene: TRBV6-5; CDR3nt: TGTGCCAGCAGTTACTTGGCGCTACAGGGTGACACTGAAGCTTTCTTT; CDR3aa: CASSYLALQGDTEAFF
abundance: -; j_gene: TRBJ1-4; d_gene: -; v_gene: TRBV2; CDR3nt: TGTGCCAGCAGTGAACCGAGGGTGCGGGAAAAACTGTTTTTT; CDR3aa: CASSEPRVREKLFF
abundance: -; j_gene: TRBJ2-1; d_gene: TRBD2; v_gene: TRBV4-3; CDR3nt: TGCGCCAGCAGCCAGAAACCCGGGACTACCTCCTACAATGAGCAGTTCTTC; CDR3aa: CASSQKPGTTSYNEQFF
abundance: -; j_gene: TRBJ2-1; d_gene: TRBD1; v_gene: TRBV5-4; CDR3nt: TGTGCCAGCAGCTTGGTGGCAGGGGGCTCCAATGAGCAGTTCTTC; CDR3aa: CASSLVAGGSNEQFF
abundance: once; j_gene: TRBJ1-4; d_gene: -; v_gene: TRBV6-5; CDR3nt: TGTGCCAGCAGAGAGACAACTAATGAAAAACTGTTTTTT; CDR3aa: CASRETTNEKLFF
abundance: -; j_gene: TRBJ1-6; d_gene: -; v_gene: TRBV19; CDR3nt: TGTGCCAGTACCCTGAAACGTTACAGGCGAATAAATTCACCCCTCCACTTT; CDR3aa: CASTLKRYRRINSPLHF
abundance: -; j_gene: TRBJ2-7; d_gene: -; v_gene: TRBV6-6; CDR3nt: TGTGCCAGCAGTTACTGGCAGGATTCCTACGAGCAGTACTTC; CDR3aa: CASSYWQDSYEQYF
abundance: -; j_gene: TRBJ1-5; d_gene: TRBD1; v_gene: TRBV15; CDR3nt: TGTGCCACCACTACCGGGACAGGGGCTCAGCCCCAGCATTTT; CDR3aa: CATTTGTGAQPQHF
abundance: -; j_gene: TRBJ1-4; d_gene: -; v_gene: TRBV5-1; CDR3nt: TGCGCCAGCAGCCCCGCACAGGGCGATTTAGGAAAACTGTTTTTT; CDR3aa: CASSPAQGDLGKLFF
abundance: -; j_gene: TRBJ2-5; d_gene: -; v_gene: TRBV7-8; CDR3nt: TGTGCCAGCAGCCCGGGACAAGCTGGGGAGACCCAGTACTTC; CDR3aa: CASSPGQAGETQYF
abundance: -; j_gene: TRBJ2-3; d_gene: -; v_gene: TRBV30; CDR3nt: TGTGCCTGGAGTGTAGGGGCGTTCACAGATACGCAGTATTTT; CDR3aa: CAWSVGAFTDTQYF